Sequencing of this TCR beta chain was carried out in a study of blood T cells in healthy people across ages. A second about 7 to 11 cycle PCR used barcoded and J-beta primers. Every cDNA was tagged by a template-switch adaptor with 12 random nucleotides. One entry per CDR3 protein results from TCRdb running MiXCR on the 5' RACE reads. The sample lists 780,000 or so distinct CDR3 sequences; around 50% were seen once. The authors drew about 10 milliliters of peripheral blood from each donor. This CDR3 region has 17 residues. V lost 1 base to trimming and J lost 2 bases, with 17 bases between them. The germline CDR1 and CDR2 sequences are LGHNT and FRNRAP.

V gene TRBV12-5 combines with J gene TRBJ2-5, with D possibly being TRBD1 or TRBD2 (5 bases each). Sequencing was performed on blood. The TCR was taken from a man aged 35-49 years in good health. CDR3 loop: CASGLGRSGPLQETQYF. As DNA, the CDR3 is TGTGCTAGTGGTTTGGGTCGCTCGGGGCCCTTACAAGAGACCCAGTACTTC.